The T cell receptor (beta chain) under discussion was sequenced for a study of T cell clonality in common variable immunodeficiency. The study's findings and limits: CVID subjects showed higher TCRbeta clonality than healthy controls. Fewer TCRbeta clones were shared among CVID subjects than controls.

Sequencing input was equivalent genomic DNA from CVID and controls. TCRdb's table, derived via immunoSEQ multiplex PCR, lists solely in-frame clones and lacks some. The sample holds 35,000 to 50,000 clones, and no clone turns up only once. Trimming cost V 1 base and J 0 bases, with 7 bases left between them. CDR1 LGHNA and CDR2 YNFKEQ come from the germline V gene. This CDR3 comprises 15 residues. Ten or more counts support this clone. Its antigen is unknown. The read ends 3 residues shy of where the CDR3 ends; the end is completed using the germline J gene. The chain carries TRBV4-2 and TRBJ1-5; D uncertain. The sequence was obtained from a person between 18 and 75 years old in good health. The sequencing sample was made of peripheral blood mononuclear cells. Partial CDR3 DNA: TGTGCCAGCAGCCAAGCCCGGGGTAGCAATCAGCCC. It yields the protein CASSQARGSNQP. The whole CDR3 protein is CASSQARGSNQPQHF.